This TCR beta chain was profiled in a study of regulatory T cells. The CDR3 runs to 15 residues. Trimming left V 4 bases short and J 4 bases short, with 16 bases between. Germline lookup yields CDR1 MDHEN and CDR2 SYDVKM. The primer mix had 52 TRBV and 13 TRBJ primers. The repertoire was sequenced with immunoSEQ multiplex PCR; TCRdb's copy has only in-frame clones and lacks some. The sample has about 9,500 clones; 84% are singletons. Study outcomes and limitations: Patient CD8+ T cells trended nonsignificantly toward lower Shannon entropy than control CD8+ cells. Patient repertoires had restricted TRB V-J pairs and skewed V and J usage, most in Tregs.

On this clone: Its antigen is currently unknown.

Patients, 2 to 39 years old, had expanded memory T-cell proportions. Input material: CD8+ T cells sorted from blood. The TCR was taken from a person aged 18 to 35 with CD3G deficiency. The rearrangement joins TRBV28 to TRBJ1-2; D remains unclear. CDR3 nucleotide sequence: TGTGCCAGCAGTTCCACCTTTCGGGGATTCTATGGCTACACCTTC. Residues: CASSSTFRGFYGYTF.